Presented here are 31 T cell receptor beta chains from one specimen sequenced in a study of blood T cells in healthy people across ages. A J-beta primer mix and a sample-barcoded 5' primer were used in a second PCR of about 7 to 12 cycles. Each CDR3 protein is one row after TCRdb ran MiXCR on the 5' RACE reads. The sample records approximately 400,000 distinct CDR3 sequences, 52% being singletons. The sequencing input was blood. All receptors come from a man aged 55 to 69 in good health.

The rearrangement links TRBV18 to TRBJ1-2; D is uncertain. Trimming removed 3 bases from V and 6 bases from J, with 17 bases in between. Germline-derived CDR1 and CDR2 are KGHSH and LQKENI. The length of the CDR3 is 15 residues. CDR3 region: CASSPALREADGYTF. The CDR3 DNA is TGTGCCAGCTCACCGGCCTTGAGGGAAGCGGATGGCTACACCTTC. Together with reference TRBV18 and TRBJ1-2, the CDR3 gives the full variable domain: NAGVMQNPRHLVRRRGQEARLRCSPMKGHSHVYWYRQLPEEGLKFMVYLQKENIIDESGMPKERFSAEFPKEGPSILRIQQVVRGDSAAYFCASSPALREADGYTFGSGTRLTVV.

At least ten counts were recorded for this clonotype. The V and J genes are TRBV29-1 and TRBJ2-5; possible D gene TRBD1, 5 bases. The V end lost 8 bases, the J end lost 0 bases, and 10 bases lay between the germline ends. This CDR3 region has 12 residues. Germline values: CDR1 SQVTM, CDR2 ANQGSEA. DNA of the CDR3: TGCAGCACAACAGGCGACCAAGAGACCCAGTACTTC. Translation gives CSTTGDQETQYF.

V is TRBV7-9 and J is TRBJ2-3; the D gene is possibly TRBD2 (5 bases). CDR1 and CDR2 (germline): SEHNR, FQNEAQ (reference sequence). There are 16 residues in the CDR3. The ends were cut back, 4 bases at V and 2 bases at J, with 16 bases in the middle. The DNA of the CDR3 is TGTGCCAGCAGCTCGCCAGACTATCCACACACAGATACGCAGTATTTT. Amino acids: CASSSPDYPHTDTQYF.

The chain combines TRBV11-2 with TRBJ2-7, with TRBD2 as a possible D gene (6 bases). The J call may be in error: the DNA end matches TRBJ2-4 better. The V gene's germline CDR1 is SGHAT and CDR2 FQNNGV. The CDR3 length is 15 residues. Here the CDR3 reads CASSYVGDSGDIQYF. The CDR3 DNA sequence: TGTGCCAGCAGCTACGTAGGGGACTCCGGGGACATTCAGTACTTC.

This clonotype has more than one count but fewer than ten. The chain combines TRBV5-1 with TRBJ1-2; the match to TRBD1 covers 8 bases. The CDR3 is made up of 16 amino acids. The V segment lost 0 bases and the J segment 6 bases; nucleotides outside the gene matches: 10. Germline V CDR1 and CDR2: SGHRS, YFSETQ. The CDR3 spells CASSLGRSDRGDGYTF. The CDR3 coding sequence is TGCGCCAGCAGCTTGGGACGGTCCGACAGGGGCGATGGCTACACCTTC.

The chain links TRBV27 to TRBJ2-6; D unresolved. Germline V lookup: CDR1 MNHEY, CDR2 SMNVEV (reference sequence). V lost 5 bases and J 0 bases, leaving 8 bases between the germline ends. The CDR3 totals 15 residues. The CDR3 sequence: CASSPRTSGANVLTF. The CDR3 DNA follows: TGTGCCAGCAGTCCCCGGACCTCTGGGGCCAACGTCCTGACTTTC.

The table lists this clonotype with many counts. The V gene is TRBV7-3, the J gene TRBJ2-3; weak D call: TRBD2 (7 bases). CDR1 and CDR2 (germline): SGHTA, FQGTGA. This CDR3 has 15 amino acids. V lost 5 bases, J lost 3 bases, and 15 bases lay in between. The CDR3 sequence: CASSPQAGATDTQYF. CDR3 sequence (DNA): TGTGCCAGCAGCCCTCAGGCGGGGGCGACAGATACGCAGTATTTT.

This clonotype has a handful of counts. The rearrangement uses TRBV6-2 or TRBV6-3 and TRBJ2-3, with D tentatively TRBD1 (6 bases). Germline V gives CDR1 MNHEY, CDR2 SVGEGT. The CDR3 is 13 amino acids. Trimming removed 0 bases at V and 13 bases at J, with 14 bases between. This CDR3 is CASSYSDRWEKYF. The CDR3 DNA reads as TGTGCCAGCAGTTACTCCGACAGGTGGGAGAAGTATTTT.

The chain couples TRBV20-1 to TRBJ2-3; D might be TRBD1 (5 bases). V was clipped by 2 bases and J by 4 bases, with 16 bases between them. CDR3 length: 15 residues. Germline CDR1 reads DFQATT; CDR2 reads SNEGSKA (reference sequence). This chain's CDR3 is CSARTTPRGPDTQYF. CDR3 sequence (DNA): TGCAGTGCTAGAACCACTCCTAGGGGCCCAGATACGCAGTATTTT.

On this clonotype: A much larger clone lies one base from this, so it may be a read error. This rearrangement joins TRBV11-2 to TRBJ2-1, with TRBD2 matching over 9 bases. The V segment lost 1 base and the J segment 6 bases; nucleotides outside the gene matches: 7. CDR1 and CDR2 from the germline V gene are SGHAT and FQNNGV. CDR3 length: 16 residues. CDR3 coding DNA: TGTGCCAGCAGCTTAGGCTCTAGCGGGAACTCCAATGAGCAGTTCTTC. Residues: CASSLGSSGNSNEQFF.

The chain links TRBV12-3 or TRBV12-4 to TRBJ1-6, with 8 positions matching TRBD1. The CDR3 totals 15 residues. The V segment lost 6 bases and the J segment 15 bases; nucleotides outside the gene matches: 16. The CDR3, as DNA: TGTGCCAGCAGCCACGGACAGGGCAGCCTTAAGATCCTCCACTTT. It translates to CASSHGQGSLKILHF.

In this sample, this clonotype turned up once. J is TRBJ2-7 and V is TRBV6-5; D not certain. The V end was cut by 6 bases, the J end by 0 bases, with 9 bases between. The length of the CDR3 is 13 residues. Germline CDR1 and CDR2: MNHEY and SVGAGI. In DNA, the CDR3 is TGTGCCAGCAGATCGGGCGGCTCCTACGAGCAGTACTTC. Its protein is CASRSGGSYEQYF.

This clonotype was counted a few times. J is TRBJ2-1 and V is TRBV6-2 or TRBV6-3; 13 bases fit TRBD2. Germline lookup yields CDR1 MNHEY and CDR2 SVGEGT. The CDR3 runs to 17 residues. V shed 4 bases, J shed 2 bases, and the junction held 5 bases outside the gene matches. Written as DNA, the CDR3 is TGTGCCAGCAGTTCATCCACTAGCGGGAGGGCCTACAATGAGCAGTTCTTC. This encodes CASSSSTSGRAYNEQFF.

This clonotype has a count of ten or more. The chain links TRBV6-2 or TRBV6-3 to TRBJ2-3; D uncertain. V dropped 10 bases and J dropped 3 bases, with 14 bases sitting between them. The V gene's germline CDR1 is MNHEY and CDR2 SVGEGT. The CDR3 is made up of 13 amino acids. The CDR3 region has the DNA TGTGCCACCTCGCCTCCGCCGACAGATACGCAGTATTTT. It specifies CATSPPPTDTQYF.

The table lists this clonotype with a few counts. The rearrangement links TRBV4-3 to TRBJ2-7; 7 nucleotides match TRBD1. Losses at the gene ends were 0 bases for V and 1 base for J; bases not matched to a gene: 3. Germline CDR1 is LGHNA and CDR2 is YSLEER. This CDR3 comprises 15 residues. CDR3 coding DNA: TGCGCCAGCAGCCAAGAGGACAGGATATCCTACGAGCAGTACTTC. It specifies CASSQEDRISYEQYF.

The chain joins TRBV28 to TRBJ2-5; D perhaps matches TRBD1 (6 bases). The DNA end favors TRBJ2-4, so the J call may be wrong. Germline assignment: CDR1 MDHEN and CDR2 SYDVKM. The length of the CDR3 is 17 residues. CDR3 DNA sequence: TGTGCCAGCAGTTTATCCTGGGAAGGGGGAGCCAAAAACATTCAGTACTTC. This translates into CASSLSWEGGAKNIQYF.

The chain couples TRBV20-1 to TRBJ2-7, with TRBD2 matching 15 bases. CDR3 length equals 17 residues. Germline trimming cut 5 bases from V and 0 bases from J; bases unmatched to any gene: 8. The germline V gene encodes CDR1 DFQATT and CDR2 SNEGSKA (reference sequence). CDR3 nucleotides: TGCAGTGCTGTACGGACTAGCGGGAGGGCGAGCTCCTACGAGCAGTACTTC. Translating gives CSAVRTSGRASSYEQYF.

In regard to this clonotype: Its ends do not fully match the called genes, so a read error is possible. The V and J genes are TRBV7-2 and TRBJ2-5; possible D gene TRBD1, 5 bases. The CDR3 length is 14 residues. Germline lookup yields CDR1 SGHTA and CDR2 FQGNSA. CDR3 sequence (DNA): TGTGTCAGCAGCACAGCAGGGTGGGGAGAGACCCAGTACTTC. Its protein product is CVSSTAGWGETQYF.

This clonotype appeared many times. This chain uses TRBV20-1 with TRBJ2-7; D call uncertain. The CDR3 runs to 16 residues. V dropped 3 bases and J dropped 0 bases, with 18 bases sitting between them. CDR1 DFQATT and CDR2 SNEGSKA come from the germline V gene (reference sequence). The CDR3 sequence: CSAREDWPKSSYEQYF. The CDR3 DNA reads TGCAGTGCTAGGGAAGACTGGCCGAAGAGCTCCTACGAGCAGTACTTC.

This chain links TRBV6-1 with TRBJ2-4, with TRBD2 identical over 13 bases. The assigned J gene may be wrong: the sequence end matches TRBJ2-7 better. CDR3 size: 15 residues. CDR1 is MNHNS, CDR2 SASEGT, per germline. DNA for the CDR3: TGTGCCAGCAACCCGGGACTAGCGGGACCCTACGAGCAGTACTTC. Translating gives CASNPGLAGPYEQYF.

The rearrangement uses TRBV20-1 and TRBJ2-5; 12 bases are a match to TRBD2. The CDR3 sequence is 19 residues long. The trim removed 5 bases at V and 0 bases at J, leaving 16 bases unmatched. Germline lookup yields CDR1 DFQATT and CDR2 SNEGSKA (reference sequence). The CDR3 nucleotides read TGCAGTGCTTCTCCCACTGAGATCCGACTAGCGGGGGACCAAGAGACCCAGTACTTC. It encodes CSASPTEIRLAGDQETQYF.

The chain recombines TRBV7-2 with TRBJ2-7; no reliable D call. Germline lookup yields CDR1 SGHTA and CDR2 FQGNSA. The CDR3 is 15 residues long. Trimming left V 0 bases short and J 2 bases short, with 11 bases between. The CDR3 nucleotides read TGTGCCAGCAGCTTAGCAGACCGGGCGGCCTACGAGCAGTACTTC. Protein product: CASSLADRAAYEQYF.

The chain is built from TRBV19 and TRBJ2-7; possibly TRBD2 for D (5 bases). V was pared by 5 bases and J by 0 bases, with 14 bases between. The germline gives CDR1 LNHDA, CDR2 SQIVND (reference sequence). The CDR3 sequence is 15 residues long. The CDR3 here is CASSAPGTSSYEQYF. CDR3 bases: TGTGCCAGTAGTGCCCCGGGAACCAGCTCCTACGAGCAGTACTTC.

This clonotype occurred a few times. The V gene is TRBV7-2, the J gene TRBJ2-5; a possible D gene is TRBD2 (6 bases). This CDR3 is built from 12 residues. With 7 bases removed from V and 5 bases from J, the gap between germline ends came to 11 bases. Germline-derived CDR1 and CDR2 are SGHTA and FQGNSA. The DNA for the CDR3 is TGTGCCAGCACCCCCAGCGGGGAGACCCAGTACTTC. This sequence encodes CASTPSGETQYF. Using reference TRBV7-2 and TRBJ2-5 for the parts outside the CDR3, the full variable domain is GAGVSQSPSNKVTEKGKDVELRCDPISGHTALYWYRQSLGQGLEFLIYFQGNSAPDKSGLPSDRFSAERTGGSVSTLTIQRTQQEDSAVYLCASTPSGETQYFGPGTRLLVL.

This clonotype was observed a few times. The chain has TRBV5-6 and TRBJ2-3; 11 positions agree with TRBD2. This CDR3 has 16 residues. Per germline, CDR1 SGHDT and CDR2 YYEEEE. The V gene end was trimmed by 3 bases and the J gene end by 5 bases; junction bases not matched to a gene: 8. The CDR3 DNA reads as TGTGCCAGCAGCTATAGACTAGCGGGATCAGTAGATACGCAGTATTTT. Translation: CASSYRLAGSVDTQYF.

This clonotype was detected many times. The genes are TRBV7-8 and TRBJ2-1; D is perhaps TRBD1 (5 bases). CDR1 and CDR2 (germline): SGHVS, FQNEAQ. The CDR3 length is 13 residues. V was trimmed by 0 bases and J by 7 bases, leaving 7 bases between them. CDR3 region: CASSLAGRNEQFF. The CDR3 DNA follows: TGTGCCAGCAGCTTAGCGGGGCGGAATGAGCAGTTCTTC.

The chain has TRBV6-1 and TRBJ2-5, with unresolved D. Germline V gene lookup returns CDR1 MNHNS and CDR2 SASEGT. CDR3 length: 15 amino acids. V lost 0 bases, J lost 7 bases, and 15 bases lay in between. CDR3 residues: CASSEARKGVGTQYF. The CDR3 coding sequence is TGTGCCAGCAGTGAAGCGCGCAAAGGAGTTGGGACCCAGTACTTC.

This clonotype showed up just a few times. The chain combines TRBV7-8 with TRBJ2-1, with D perhaps given as TRBD1 or TRBD2 (5 bases each). The ends were cut back, 3 bases at V and 8 bases at J, with 23 bases in the middle. Germline assignment: CDR1 SGHVS and CDR2 FQNEAQ. CDR3 length equals 17 residues. The CDR3 reads CASSFLGRASYSHEQFF. The DNA of the CDR3 is TGTGCCAGCAGCTTCTTGGGGCGGGCTAGTTATTCTCATGAGCAGTTCTTC.

V gene TRBV12-3 or TRBV12-4 combines with J gene TRBJ1-1, with D possibly matching TRBD1 (5 bases). V lost 1 base and J lost 12, with 12 bases in between. The CDR3 has 12 amino acids. CDR3 region: CASSLGQTTPFF. The CDR3 bases are TGTGCCAGCAGTTTAGGACAGACTACCCCTTTCTTT.

The chain joins TRBV7-2 to TRBJ2-3, with 8 bases aligning to TRBD1. J gave up 4 bases and V 4 bases, and 19 bases lay outside the gene matches. Germline V gene lookup returns CDR1 SGHTA and CDR2 FQGNSA. This CDR3 region has 19 residues. The CDR3: CASSSHRGAERLRADTQYF. The CDR3 DNA sequence: TGTGCCAGCAGCTCCCACAGGGGGGCTGAGCGGCTCAGGGCAGATACGCAGTATTTT.

The V gene is TRBV7-6, the J gene TRBJ2-1; 9 bases fit TRBD2. This CDR3 has 15 residues. Germline CDR1 is SGHVS and CDR2 is FNYEAQ. With V trimmed by 0 bases and J by 9 bases, 6 bases remained unmatched. The CDR3 nucleotides are TGTGCCAGCAGCTTAGCCAGCGGGAGGTATATTGAGCAGTTCTTC. It yields the protein CASSLASGRYIEQFF.